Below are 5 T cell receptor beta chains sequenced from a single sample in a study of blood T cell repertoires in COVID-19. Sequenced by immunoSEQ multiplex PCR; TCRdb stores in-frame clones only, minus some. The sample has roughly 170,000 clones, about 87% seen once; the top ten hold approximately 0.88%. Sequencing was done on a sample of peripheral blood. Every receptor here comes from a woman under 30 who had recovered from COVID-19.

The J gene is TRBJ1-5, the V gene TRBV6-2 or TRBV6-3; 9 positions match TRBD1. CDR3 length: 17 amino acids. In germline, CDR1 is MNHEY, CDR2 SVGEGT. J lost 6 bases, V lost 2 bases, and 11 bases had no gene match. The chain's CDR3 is CASSYVGQGRAIQPQHF. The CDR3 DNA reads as TGTGCCAGCAGTTACGTCGGACAGGGGAGGGCTATTCAGCCCCAGCATTTT.

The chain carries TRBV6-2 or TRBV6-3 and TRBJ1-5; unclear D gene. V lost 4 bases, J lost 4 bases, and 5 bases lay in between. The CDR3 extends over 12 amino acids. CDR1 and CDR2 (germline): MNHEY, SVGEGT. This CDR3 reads CASSSLNQPQHF. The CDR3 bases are TGTGCCAGCAGTTCCCTTAATCAGCCCCAGCATTTT.

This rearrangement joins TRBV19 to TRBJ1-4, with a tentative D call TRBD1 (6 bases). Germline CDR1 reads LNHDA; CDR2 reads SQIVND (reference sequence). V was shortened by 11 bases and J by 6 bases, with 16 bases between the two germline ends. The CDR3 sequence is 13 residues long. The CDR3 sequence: CAARGTSDEKLFF. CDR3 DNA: TGTGCCGCGCGGGGGACAAGCGATGAAAAACTGTTTTTT.

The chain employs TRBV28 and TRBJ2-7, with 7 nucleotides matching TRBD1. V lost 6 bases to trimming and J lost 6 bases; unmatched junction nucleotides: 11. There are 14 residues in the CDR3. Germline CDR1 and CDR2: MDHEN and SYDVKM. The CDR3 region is CASSLERGPSEQYF. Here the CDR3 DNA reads TGTGCCAGCAGCCTTGAGAGGGGGCCGTCCGAGCAGTACTTC.

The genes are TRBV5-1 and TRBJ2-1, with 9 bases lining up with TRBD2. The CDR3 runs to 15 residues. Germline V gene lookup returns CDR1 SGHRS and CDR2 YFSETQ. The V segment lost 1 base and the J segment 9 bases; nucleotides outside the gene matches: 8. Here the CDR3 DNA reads TGCGCCAGCAGCTTGCTAGCGGGAATTTCTGGTGAGCAGTTCTTC. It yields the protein CASSLLAGISGEQFF. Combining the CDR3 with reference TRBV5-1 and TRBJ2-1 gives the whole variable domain KAGVTQTPRYLIKTRGQQVTLSCSPISGHRSVSWYQQTPGQGLQFLFEYFSETQRNKGNFPGRFSGRQFSNSRSEMNVSTLELGDSALYLCASSLLAGISGEQFFGPGTRLTVL.